A single sample is the source of the 6 T cell receptor beta chains below, sequenced in a study of cytomegalovirus exposure and HLA in healthy donors. Some clones are missing from TCRdb's copy, which holds only in-frame ones; the method was immunoSEQ multiplex PCR. This table has under 250,000 clones, about 81% appearing once. Material: PBMCs. These receptor sequences come from a woman aged 25 to 45 in good health and CMV-seronegative.

This chain connects TRBV10-1 to TRBJ2-3, with TRBD2 matching 7 bases. CDR1 is WNHNN, CDR2 SYGVQD, per germline (reference sequence). This CDR3 contains 16 residues. Trimming cost V 2 bases and J 7 bases; bases outside gene matches: 12. The CDR3 nucleotides read TGCGCCAGCAGTGAGAGTTTAGTTGGGAGCGGGAATACGCAGTATTTT. Its translation: CASSESLVGSGNTQYF.

The chain has TRBV30 and TRBJ1-3, with unresolved D. The CDR3 sequence is 15 residues long. The germline V and J ends were trimmed by 0 bases and 4 bases, with 13 bases remaining between them. The germline V gene encodes CDR1 GTSNPN and CDR2 SVGIG (reference sequence). Here the CDR3 reads CAWSVQIGGGNTIYF. The CDR3 nucleotides read TGTGCCTGGAGTGTACAAATAGGAGGGGGAAACACCATATATTTT. Combining the CDR3 with reference TRBV30 and TRBJ1-3 gives the whole variable domain SQTIHQWPATLVQPVGSPLSLECTVEGTSNPNLYWYRQAAGRGLQLLFYSVGIGQISSEVPQNLSASRPQDRQFILSSKKLLLSDSGFYLCAWSVQIGGGNTIYFGEGSWLTVV.

This clone was seen a few times. The DNA for the CDR3 is TGTGCCAGCAGCGTGCGGGGCGGGGAGCTGTTTTTT. Translated, it gives CASSVRGGELFF. This chain connects TRBV9 to TRBJ2-2, with D perhaps TRBD2 (6 bases). V lost 2 bases, J lost 7 bases, and 6 bases lay in between. Germline CDR1 and CDR2: SGDLS and YYNGEE. This CDR3 is 12 amino acids long.

The genes are TRBV19 and TRBJ1-6; D is unresolved. The CDR3 contains 13 residues. V was pared by 3 bases and J by 5 bases, with 5 bases between. CDR1 is LNHDA, CDR2 SQIVND, per germline (reference sequence). The CDR3: CASSIRDNSPLHF. CDR3 coding DNA: TGTGCCAGTAGTATCCGCGATAATTCACCCCTCCACTTT.

In DNA form, the CDR3 reads TGTGCCAGCAGCTTGGAGTTGGCGGGTTCTGCGGTTAACATTCAGTACTTC. Its protein product is CASSLELAGSAVNIQYF. This chain links TRBV5-8 with TRBJ2-4, with D possibly TRBD2 on 5 matching bases. Between the trimmed V and J ends, which lost 0 bases and 7 bases, there was a span of 20 bases. This CDR3 spans 17 amino acids. The germline V gene has CDR1 SGHTS and CDR2 YDEGEE.

The chain uses TRBV30 and TRBJ2-2; 7 bases match TRBD2. The length of the CDR3 is 15 residues. Germline-derived CDR1 and CDR2 are GTSNPN and SVGIG (reference sequence). The V gene end was trimmed by 0 bases and the J gene end by 6 bases; junction bases not matched to a gene: 7. DNA for the CDR3: TGTGCCTGGAGTGTACTTGGGGGGGTCTCCGGGGAGCTGTTTTTT. Translation: CAWSVLGGVSGELFF. The complete variable domain, with remaining parts taken from reference TRBV30 and TRBJ2-2, reads SQTIHQWPATLVQPVGSPLSLECTVEGTSNPNLYWYRQAAGRGLQLLFYSVGIGQISSEVPQNLSASRPQDRQFILSSKKLLLSDSGFYLCAWSVLGGVSGELFFGEGSRLTVL.